This entry features one T cell receptor beta chain sequence. The sample comes from a study of blood T cell repertoires in COVID-19. Study at large: Both acute and convalescent COVID-19 samples were obtained from the United States, Italy and Spain. In each case, the material was cDNA or gDNA derived from T cells, B-cell-depleted T cells, or PBMCs.

Trimming left V 3 bases short and J 6 bases short, with 5 bases between. Germline V gives CDR1 LNHDA, CDR2 SQIVND (reference sequence). This CDR3 comprises 11 residues. Method: immunoSEQ multiplex PCR; TCRdb's copy keeps in-frame clones and lacks some. The data show 75,000 to 80,000 clones, with approximately 90% seen just once and about 9% held by the top ten. The sequence came from a human donor in a cohort sampled during active COVID-19. The J gene is TRBJ1-2, the V gene TRBV19; no clear D gene. Source material: peripheral blood. The CDR3 DNA is TGTGCCAGTAGTATCCGTGATGGCTACACCTTC. The encoded protein is CASSIRDGYTF.